Below, 25 T cell receptor beta chains from the same sample are listed, as sequenced in a study of OX40 agonist ivuxolimab in advanced cancers. The table came from immunoSEQ multiplex PCR; TCRdb's copy has only in-frame clones and leaves some out. Among fewer than 80,000 clones listed, 70% to 90% were seen once. The sample was CD4+ or CD8+ T cells sorted from blood, taken in a trial of the OX40 agonist ivuxolimab. Source of these receptors: an adult with an advanced solid tumor such as melanoma, head and neck, liver or kidney cancer.

This chain joins TRBV15 and TRBJ2-5; 9 bases match TRBD2. Per the germline V gene, CDR1 is LNHNV and CDR2 is YYDKDF (reference sequence). The J segment lost 5 bases and the V segment lost 0 bases, leaving 7 bases of the junction unmatched. CDR3 length: 16 amino acids. This CDR3 reads CATSRERAGGPETQYF. Here the CDR3 DNA reads TGTGCCACCAGCAGAGAGCGCGCGGGAGGGCCGGAGACCCAGTACTTC.

This clone appeared once. This chain joins TRBV7-2 and TRBJ2-1; D remains unclear. The germline V gene has CDR1 SGHTA and CDR2 FQGNSA. The CDR3 has 14 amino acids. The V gene lost 4 bases and the J gene lost 4 bases, with 11 bases spanning the gap. The CDR3: CASSSDPNYNEQFF. As DNA, the CDR3 is TGTGCCAGCAGCTCAGACCCAAATTACAATGAGCAGTTCTTC.

This clone turned up a few times. The CDR3 nucleotides read TGTGCCAGCAGTTACTCGGTTGAGGTCCCGCAGTATTTT. Its protein product is CASSYSVEVPQYF. The chain links TRBV6-5 to TRBJ2-3, with no clear D. The V and J ends lost 0 bases and 10 bases respectively, with 11 bases between them. CDR3 size: 13 residues. The germline CDR1 and CDR2 sequences are MNHEY and SVGAGI.

The chain is built from TRBV4-1 and TRBJ2-5; 7 bases map to TRBD1. CDR3 length: 14 amino acids. Germline-derived CDR1 and CDR2 are MGHRA and YSYEKL. Trimming cost V 6 bases and J 2 bases; bases outside gene matches: 6. The CDR3, as DNA: TGCGCCAGCAGGGCCCGGGACAGACAAGAGACCCAGTACTTC. Protein sequence: CASRARDRQETQYF.

In DNA form, the CDR3 reads TGTGCCAGCAGCTTAGAGGGTGGCATGGAGACCCAGTACTTC. Its protein is CASSLEGGMETQYF. The chain employs TRBV7-2 and TRBJ2-5, with D unresolved. The germline V gene has CDR1 SGHTA and CDR2 FQGNSA. V was shortened by 1 base and J by 5 bases, with 11 bases between the two germline ends. This CDR3 region has 14 residues.

This rearrangement joins TRBV7-2 to TRBJ2-3, with TRBD2 matching over 7 bases. Germline V gene data show CDR1 as SGHTA and CDR2 as FQGNSA. The CDR3 runs 15 residues. Trimming took 0 bases from V and 6 from J; bases not matched to a gene: 6. The DNA for the CDR3 is TGTGCCAGCAGCTTAGCTAGCGGGTCCTGGGATACGCAGTATTTT. Protein product: CASSLASGSWDTQYF. Full variable domain (rest looked up from reference TRBV7-2 and TRBJ2-3): GAGVSQSPSNKVTEKGKDVELRCDPISGHTALYWYRQSLGQGLEFLIYFQGNSAPDKSGLPSDRFSAERTGGSVSTLTIQRTQQEDSAVYLCASSLASGSWDTQYFGPGTRLTVL.

The chain links TRBV4-1 to TRBJ1-5; perhaps TRBD1 as D (5 bases). The CDR3 runs 15 residues. CDR1 and CDR2 (germline): MGHRA, YSYEKL. Trimming shortened V by 4 bases and J by 0 bases, and 10 bases separated the two germline ends. The CDR3 loop reads CASSRGQGSNQPQHF. For the CDR3, the DNA is TGCGCCAGCAGCCGAGGGCAGGGTAGCAATCAGCCCCAGCATTTT.

This clone was detected only once. The chain combines TRBV30 with TRBJ2-7; 12 bases match TRBD2. The ends lost 8 bases at V and 2 bases at J; junction bases unmatched: 16. The germline gives CDR1 GTSNPN, CDR2 SVGIG (reference sequence). The CDR3 totals 17 residues. The CDR3 region is CAGGRGRLAGDTYEQYF. CDR3 nucleotides: TGTGCCGGGGGCCGGGGGAGACTAGCGGGGGATACCTACGAGCAGTACTTC.

V usage is TRBV2 and J usage is TRBJ1-2; D remains ambiguous. Trimming took 5 bases from V and 6 from J, leaving 10 bases between them. The germline V gene has CDR1 SNHLY and CDR2 FYNNEI. This CDR3 contains 12 residues. As DNA, the CDR3 is TGTGCCAGCAGTTGGTACAACCATGGCTACACCTTC. This sequence encodes CASSWYNHGYTF. Looking up the rest from reference TRBV2 and TRBJ1-2 gives the full variable domain: EPEVTQTPSHQVTQMGQEVILRCVPISNHLYFYWYRQILGQKVEFLVSFYNNEISEKSEIFDDQFSVERPDGSNFTLKIRSTKLEDSAMYFCASSWYNHGYTFGSGTRLTVV.

J is TRBJ2-7 and V is TRBV18, with TRBD2 identical over 10 bases. There are 16 residues in the CDR3. Trimming took 3 bases from V and 6 from J; bases not matched to a gene: 11. Looked up from germline, CDR1 is KGHSH and CDR2 is LQKENI. The CDR3 sequence is CASSPNGSGRASEQYF. CDR3 DNA: TGTGCCAGCTCACCTAATGGGAGCGGGAGGGCCTCCGAGCAGTACTTC. Based on the CDR3 plus reference TRBV18 and TRBJ2-7, the full variable domain is NAGVMQNPRHLVRRRGQEARLRCSPMKGHSHVYWYRQLPEEGLKFMVYLQKENIIDESGMPKERFSAEFPKEGPSILRIQQVVRGDSAAYFCASSPNGSGRASEQYFGPGTRLTVT.

The J gene is TRBJ2-7, the V gene TRBV6-5; D gene unclear. The CDR3 is 14 residues long. With 6 bases removed from V and 0 bases from J, the gap between germline ends came to 12 bases. CDR1 and CDR2 from the germline V gene are MNHEY and SVGAGI. CDR3 sequence reads: CASSRSRSSYEQYF. The CDR3 region has the DNA TGTGCCAGCAGCAGAAGCCGTAGCTCCTACGAGCAGTACTTC.

V gene TRBV27 combines with J gene TRBJ2-6; D may correspond to TRBD1 or TRBD2 (5 bases each). The germline V gene encodes CDR1 MNHEY and CDR2 SMNVEV (reference sequence). With 1 base removed from V and 0 bases from J, the gap between germline ends came to 7 bases. This CDR3 comprises 16 residues. The CDR3 bases are TGTGCCAGCAGTTTATTTGGGGGCTCTGGGGCCAACGTCCTGACTTTC. This encodes CASSLFGGSGANVLTF.

This chain joins TRBV6-5 and TRBJ1-2; D is ambiguous. V was trimmed by 10 bases and J by 0 bases, leaving 12 bases between them. The CDR3 extends over 13 amino acids. CDR1 is MNHEY and CDR2 is SVGAGI in the germline V gene. CDR3 in amino acids: CATWVSANYGYTF. The CDR3 bases are TGTGCCACCTGGGTCTCAGCTAACTATGGCTACACCTTC.

This clone appeared a few times. This chain joins TRBV6-1 and TRBJ2-3; maybe TRBD2 (5 bases). CDR1 and CDR2 (germline): MNHNS, SASEGT. The CDR3 length is 13 residues. Trimming took 7 bases from V and 0 from J, leaving 8 bases between them. CDR3 region: CASNGGSTDTQYF. CDR3 in DNA: TGTGCCAGCAATGGCGGGAGCACAGATACGCAGTATTTT.

The table lists this clone with a few counts. The gene calls are TRBV5-1 and TRBJ1-5; D is ambiguous. The CDR3 covers 13 residues. Trimming shortened V by 1 base and J by 5 bases, and 7 bases separated the two germline ends. Germline values: CDR1 SGHRS, CDR2 YFSETQ. In DNA, the CDR3 is TGCGCCAGCAGCTTGATGACCGATCAGCCCCAGCATTTT. Translated: CASSLMTDQPQHF. The variable domain in full, completed from reference TRBV5-1 and TRBJ1-5, reads KAGVTQTPRYLIKTRGQQVTLSCSPISGHRSVSWYQQTPGQGLQFLFEYFSETQRNKGNFPGRFSGRQFSNSRSEMNVSTLELGDSALYLCASSLMTDQPQHFGDGTRLSIL.

V and J are TRBV29-1 and TRBJ2-1, with a weak D call TRBD1 (6 bases). CDR3 size: 13 residues. Germline loops: CDR1 SQVTM, CDR2 ANQGSEA. V dropped 7 bases and J dropped 1 base, with 11 bases sitting between them. DNA of the CDR3: TGCAGCGCTATCACAGGGTCCTACAATGAGCAGTTCTTC. Protein: CSAITGSYNEQFF.

This sequence joins TRBV7-3 and TRBJ2-1; D remains ambiguous. Germline V gene lookup returns CDR1 SGHTA and CDR2 FQGTGA. The CDR3 runs to 17 residues. The V end lost 0 bases, the J end lost 6 bases, and 18 bases lay between the germline ends. The CDR3 coding sequence is TGTGCCAGCAGCTTAACCTATGGGTTAGGGCCGGGCAATGAGCAGTTCTTC. It translates to CASSLTYGLGPGNEQFF. The complete variable domain, with remaining parts taken from reference TRBV7-3 and TRBJ2-1, reads GAGVSQTPSNKVTEKGKYVELRCDPISGHTALYWYRQSLGQGPEFLIYFQGTGAADDSGLPNDRFFAVRPEGSVSTLKIQRTERGDSAVYLCASSLTYGLGPGNEQFFGPGTRLTVL.

This chain joins TRBV10-2 and TRBJ2-3, with a possible D match to TRBD2 (6 bases). Looked up from germline, CDR1 is WSHSY and CDR2 is SAAADI. V was pared by 10 bases and J by 0 bases, with 14 bases between. This CDR3 is built from 14 residues. CDR3 region: CATRTTSSTDTQYF. The CDR3 nucleotides read TGCGCCACCAGGACTACCTCTAGCACAGATACGCAGTATTTT.

The chain combines TRBV9 with TRBJ2-3, with 9 positions matching TRBD2. This CDR3 is 16 amino acids long. Germline V CDR1 and CDR2: SGDLS, YYNGEE. Trimming removed 3 bases from V and 0 bases from J; junction bases left unmatched: 5. The CDR3 here is CASSETSGPSTDTQYF. CDR3 DNA sequence: TGTGCCAGCAGCGAAACTAGCGGGCCTAGCACAGATACGCAGTATTTT. The complete variable domain, with remaining parts taken from reference TRBV9 and TRBJ2-3, reads DSGVTQTPKHLITATGQRVTLRCSPRSGDLSVYWYQQSLDQGLQFLIQYYNGEERAKGNILERFSAQQFPDLHSELNLSSLELGDSALYFCASSETSGPSTDTQYFGPGTRLTVL.

This chain uses TRBV2 with TRBJ1-5; 7 bases line up with TRBD1. Germline V gives CDR1 SNHLY, CDR2 FYNNEI. CDR3 length: 15 amino acids. The trim removed 4 bases at V and 7 bases at J, leaving 10 bases unmatched. DNA of the CDR3: TGTGCCAGCAGTGTTGACAGGGCAGGGACCCAGCCCCAGCATTTT. Its protein product is CASSVDRAGTQPQHF.

CDR3 loop: CASSLRDSGVEYF. The CDR3 DNA is TGTGCCAGCTCACTAAGGGACAGCGGAGTTGAGTATTTT. The chain couples TRBV18 to TRBJ2-3, with TRBD1 identical over 7 bases. The germline V gene has CDR1 KGHSH and CDR2 LQKENI. Trimming cost V 4 bases and J 13 bases; bases outside gene matches: 11. CDR3 length: 13 residues. Full variable domain (rest looked up from reference TRBV18 and TRBJ2-3): NAGVMQNPRHLVRRRGQEARLRCSPMKGHSHVYWYRQLPEEGLKFMVYLQKENIIDESGMPKERFSAEFPKEGPSILRIQQVVRGDSAAYFCASSLRDSGVEYFGPGTRLTVL.

The DNA of the CDR3 is TGTGCCAGCAGCTTTATGGGGGACCGAGATACGCAGTATTTT. Its translation: CASSFMGDRDTQYF. The chain links TRBV11-3 to TRBJ2-3; perhaps D is TRBD1 or TRBD2 (5 bases each). The CDR3 runs to 14 residues. Germline assignment: CDR1 SGHNT and CDR2 YENEEA. Trimming shortened V by 3 bases and J by 5 bases, and 12 bases separated the two germline ends.

The chain employs TRBV30 and TRBJ2-2; 9 nucleotides match TRBD1. CDR1 and CDR2 (germline): GTSNPN, SVGIG (reference sequence). The V gene end was trimmed by 3 bases and the J gene end by 5 bases; junction bases not matched to a gene: 4. There are 14 residues in the CDR3. In DNA form, the CDR3 reads TGTGCCTGGAGGCGGGACAGGGTTACCGGGGAGCTGTTTTTT. This encodes CAWRRDRVTGELFF.

This chain connects TRBV27 to TRBJ2-2, with a tentative D call TRBD2 (5 bases). V lost 3 bases, J lost 6 bases, and 11 bases lay in between. The CDR3 length is 14 residues. Germline lookup yields CDR1 MNHEY and CDR2 SMNVEV (reference sequence). This CDR3 reads CASSLILRAGELFF. For the CDR3, the DNA is TGTGCCAGCAGTTTGATCCTGAGGGCCGGGGAGCTGTTTTTT.

Details on this clone: Distinct nucleotide sequences in the sample also encode this CDR3. The chain combines TRBV18 with TRBJ1-1, with D perhaps matching TRBD1 (6 bases). Trimming took off 6 bases at V and 1 base at J, with 9 bases between the two ends. The length of the CDR3 is 13 residues. CDR1 and CDR2 (germline): KGHSH, LQKENI. CDR3 nucleotide sequence: TGTGCCAGCTCGCCGGGACAGAACACTGAAGCTTTCTTT. Amino acid sequence: CASSPGQNTEAFF.